This TCR beta chain was observed in a study of blood T cells in healthy people across ages. Study-wide points: Older age coincided with a roughly linear decline in TCR beta diversity per million T cells.

Per the germline V gene, CDR1 is MDHEN and CDR2 is SYDVKM. The CDR3 has 15 residues. The junction had 7 bases not matched to a gene; V was cut back by 5 bases and J by 1 base. This clonotype was counted between two and nine times. The antigen is undetermined. Alongside a J-beta primer mix, a sample-barcoded 5' primer served in a second PCR lasting about 7 to 12 cycles. Each of the samples gave a minimum of 2.5 million paired-end reads that contained CDR3. TCRdb itself ran the 5' RACE reads through MiXCR, one entry per CDR3 protein. The sample has about 1 million distinct CDR3 sequences, under 45% seen once.

The sample was blood. This TCR came from a woman in her sixties or seventies in good health. This chain links TRBV28 with TRBJ2-5; 7 nucleotides align to TRBD2. This CDR3 is CASSPLSGVQETQYF. The CDR3 coding sequence is TGTGCCAGCAGTCCTCTAAGCGGGGTCCAAGAGACCCAGTACTTC.